This T cell receptor (beta chain) derives from a study of low-dose radiotherapy and immunotherapy resistance in tumors (dated by TCRdb to about 2022). Describing the broader study: In Cohort 1, each fraction delivered 0.5 Gy every 2 weeks, and the prescribed total PTV dose was 6.5 Gy. Patients took aspirin 300 mg orally once daily for four cycles, starting on cycle 1 day 1. Intravenous cyclophosphamide at 200 mg/m2 was administered every two weeks, one day ahead of each radiation and immunotherapy administration. Eight patients were included in the translational analysis: three from the first dose cohort and the first five from the second dose cohort. First-strand cDNA was synthesized with Superscript III and a set of TRAV- and TRBV-specific primers, covering both TCRalpha and TCRbeta chains. Patients in Cohort 2 were given 1 Gy per fraction every two weeks, for a total of 13 Gy across 26 weeks. The trial did not randomize participants into treatment groups. Patients were given nivolumab as a 240 mg flat dose every two weeks and ipilimumab at 1 mg/kg every six weeks, with both drugs delivered intravenously.

The intended sense of this specimen's time point label: after trial treatment. The label giving this sample's treatment or condition can be read as: LDRT plus nivolumab, ipilimumab, low-dose cyclophosphamide and aspirin (RACIN trial). The donors came from RACIN, which was a single-arm phase I dose-escalation trial that paired nivolumab and ipilimumab with aspirin, low-dose cyclophosphamide and low-dose radiotherapy. Patients with advanced, TIL-negative solid tumors were considered eligible. The CDR3 holds 13 amino acids from the cysteine to the phenylalanine. The read is trimmed to its CDR3 DNA, 39 bases read in frame from base 1. V was cut back by 6 bases and J by 1 base, leaving a gap of 6 bases between them. Sequencing was carried out with an Illumina HiSeq 2500. TCRs were amplified with Phusion for approximately 21 PCR cycles, with a constant-region primer paired with the adapter attached to the V primers. Amplification of the isolated mRNA was done with the MessageAmp II aRNA Amplification Kit, which involved a roughly 16-hour in vitro transcription at 37 degrees C. The Dynabeads mRNA DIRECT Purification Kit was used to isolate the mRNA for TCR sequencing. Indexed Illumina adapters were added in a second Phusion PCR of around 27 cycles, and the PCR products were purified with AMPure XP beads. The study's own analysis went as follows. Using custom Perl scripts, TCR sequences that encoded the same protein were pooled, out-of-frame sequences were dropped, and the abundance of each clonotype was calculated. TCR sequences supported by only a single read were excluded from analysis. Among the metrics used to describe the repertoires were Shannon entropy, Gini index, clonality, richness, and the frequency of TCRs shared between repertoires. The raw public data were reprocessed by TCRdb itself: fastp quality trimming at Q25, MiXCR clonotype calling, in-frame beta chains only. Rows with a matching CDR3 protein are joined into one entry that keeps the most common DNA and genes. The V and J calls shown here were made by TCRdb, not taken from the authors' results. The sample table holds under 60,000 distinct CDR3 sequences, of which around 33% were seen once. The biggest ten clones account for approximately 8% of the sample.

This clonotype has ten or more counts. The antigen this receptor binds is unknown. Base quality data are lacking; no much larger clone is found one base away. The sample consisted of PBMCs, taken after low-dose radiotherapy plus immunotherapy. This clonotype was sampled from a male donor with rectosigmoid adenocarcinoma. The rearrangement combines TRBV12-3 or TRBV12-4 with TRBJ2-2; no confident D gene assignment can be made. The DNA is as follows: TGTGCCAGCAGCCTCGGGAACACCGGGGAGCTGTTTTTT. This gives the protein CASSLGNTGELFF.